These T cell receptor beta chains were read from a single sample in a study of blood T cell repertoires in COVID-19. Only in-frame clones appear in the TCRdb table, and some are missing; sequencing was by immunoSEQ multiplex PCR. This table has tens of thousands of clones, around 85% appearing once. Sequencing used peripheral blood. The source of these receptors is an elderly woman with acute or convalescent COVID-19. Both conserved end residues are part of each CDR3. D genes are given only for firm matches. Clone sizes are given selectively: once, few, many, or a class where the clone is expanded.

D	size	V	J	CDR3	DNA
-	-	TRBV19	TRBJ2-3	CASSIGLTPTDTQYF	TGTGCCAGTAGTATTGGTTTAACACCCACAGATACGCAGTATTTT
-	few	TRBV5-1	TRBJ2-2	CASKRGRDGGFSATGELFF	TGCGCCAGCAAAAGGGGGCGCGACGGAGGGTTCTCAGCCACCGGGGAGCTGTTTTTT
TRBD1	-	TRBV4-1	TRBJ1-1	CASSPGGQGFTEAFF	TGCGCCAGCAGCCCCGGGGGACAGGGGTTCACTGAAGCTTTCTTT
TRBD1	few	TRBV28	TRBJ1-2	CASSPWTGNYGYTF	TGTGCCAGCAGTCCCTGGACAGGGAACTATGGCTACACCTTC
TRBD2	few	TRBV9	TRBJ2-1	CASSVYGGSNNEQFF	TGTGCCAGCAGCGTATATGGCGGGAGCAACAATGAGCAGTTCTTC
-	-	TRBV19	TRBJ1-6	CASSIAWQANSPLHF	TGTGCCAGTAGTATAGCGTGGCAGGCTAATTCACCCCTCCACTTT
TRBD2	-	TRBV3-1/TRBV3-2	TRBJ2-1	CASSLSGSEGVGFF	TGTGCCAGCAGCCTTAGCGGGAGTGAGGGTGTAGGGTTCTTC
TRBD1	-	TRBV19	TRBJ1-5	CASRNIYRGPSNQPQHF	TGTGCCAGTAGAAATATTTACAGGGGGCCAAGCAATCAGCCCCAGCATTTT
-	-	TRBV19	TRBJ1-2	CAVAAGPLSGYTF	TGTGCCGTCGCGGCGGGGCCTCTTAGCGGCTACACCTTC
TRBD2	-	TRBV9	TRBJ2-2	CASSVDAGAGTGELFF	TGTGCCAGCAGCGTAGATGCGGGAGCGGGGACCGGGGAGCTGTTTTTT
TRBD2	few	TRBV5-1	TRBJ2-7	CASSWTSGTYEQYF	TGCGCCAGCAGCTGGACTAGCGGGACCTACGAGCAGTACTTC
-	few	TRBV5-1	TRBJ1-4	CASSPKLPIPPEKLFF	TGCGCCAGCAGCCCAAAACTACCGATCCCCCCTGAAAAACTGTTTTTT
TRBD2	-	TRBV29-1	TRBJ2-1	CSWTGGRGGRDGEQFF	TGCAGCTGGACGGGAGGAAGGGGCGGGAGGGACGGTGAGCAGTTCTTC
-	-	TRBV5-1	TRBJ2-6	CASSPGWSGANVLTF	TGCGCCAGCAGCCCGGGGTGGTCTGGGGCCAACGTCCTGACTTTC
TRBD2	-	TRBV7-9	TRBJ2-5	CASSQGLAGEKETQYF	TGTGCCAGCAGCCAAGGACTAGCGGGAGAGAAAGAGACCCAGTACTTC
-	-	TRBV4-1	TRBJ1-5	CASSQDLWQTLNQPQHF	TGCGCCAGCAGCCAAGATTTGTGGCAGACTCTCAATCAGCCCCAGCATTTT
-	-	TRBV6-2/TRBV6-3	TRBJ2-1	CASSYADNEQFF	TGTGCCAGCAGTTACGCGGACAATGAGCAGTTCTTC